The 26 T cell receptor beta chains given below trace back to one sample, sequenced in a study of T cells in Graves' hyperthyroidism and ophthalmopathy. Amplification of TCR beta CDR3 regions was performed using RNA transcripts as template. The HTBI primer set was used in a first-round RT-PCR of the TCR CDR3. TCRdb redid the calling of the multiplex PCR reads with MiXCR, one entry per CDR3 protein. The sample includes hundreds of thousands of distinct CDR3 sequences, 14% of them seen just once. The sequencing sample was made of blood. Every receptor here comes from a woman under 40 with Graves' hyperthyroidism.

The gene calls are TRBV7-9 and TRBJ1-1; TRBD1 matches at 7 bases. The CDR3 is 15 amino acids. From germline, CDR1 is SEHNR and CDR2 FQNEAQ (reference sequence). J gave up 7 bases and V 6 bases, and 14 bases lay outside the gene matches. The CDR3 loop is CASRKGGTDLHEAFF. In nucleotides, the CDR3 is TGTGCCAGCAGGAAAGGGGGGACAGACTTACATGAAGCTTTCTTT.

The V and J genes are TRBV30 and TRBJ2-4; a weak D match, TRBD1 (6 bases). V lost 5 bases, J lost 9 bases, and 11 bases lay in between. The CDR3 is 11 residues long. Germline CDR1 reads GTSNPN; CDR2 reads SVGIG (reference sequence). The DNA for the CDR3 is TGTGCCTGGCGAACAGGGCCCATTCAGTACTTC. It translates to CAWRTGPIQYF.

The table lists this clonotype with a few counts. The chain uses TRBV29-1 and TRBJ1-5; perhaps TRBD1 as D (6 bases). This CDR3 comprises 15 residues. Germline V CDR1 and CDR2: SQVTM, ANQGSEA. With 5 bases removed from V and 6 bases from J, the gap between germline ends came to 20 bases. The CDR3 reads CSVFDLGGASQPQHF. The CDR3 bases are TGCAGCGTTTTTGATTTGGGGGGGGCAAGTCAGCCCCAGCATTTT.

The gene calls are TRBV9 and TRBJ2-6; a weak D match, TRBD1 (5 bases). The V gene's germline CDR1 is SGDLS and CDR2 YYNGEE. The CDR3 runs to 16 residues. V was clipped by 1 base and J by 0 bases, with 8 bases between them. This CDR3 reads CASSVHRRSGANVLTF. CDR3 bases: TGTGCCAGCAGCGTACACAGGCGCTCTGGGGCCAACGTCCTGACTTTC.

There are many counts of this clonotype. The V call is TRBV12-3 or TRBV12-4, the J call TRBJ1-5; unclear D gene. This CDR3 is 15 amino acids long. The V end lost 6 bases, the J end lost 6 bases, and 18 bases lay between the germline ends. The CDR3 DNA reads TGTGCCAGCAGCCCCGGGGAGTTAGAACTTCAGCCCCAGCATTTT. This codes for CASSPGELELQPQHF.

This clonotype was observed a few times. A much larger clone sits a single nucleotide away, making a read error possible. This is likely a read error, given that the CDR3 carries no conserved phenylalanine or tryptophan at its end. The gene calls are TRBV12-3 or TRBV12-4 and TRBJ2-1; TRBD2 is a possible D gene (6 bases). Trimming cost V 6 bases and J 4 bases, with 22 bases left between them. The CDR3 totals 17 residues. CDR3 nucleotide sequence: TGTGCCAGCAGCCTTCGACTTGGTGGGAGGCAATACAATGAGCAGTTCCTC. Translated: CASSLRLGGRQYNEQFL.

The chain links TRBV9 to TRBJ2-7; no clear D. V dropped 0 bases and J dropped 7 bases, with 20 bases sitting between them. CDR3 length: 16 residues. Germline CDR1 and CDR2: SGDLS and YYNGEE. The CDR3 is CASSVGSEAASVEQYF. DNA for the CDR3: TGTGCCAGCAGCGTAGGGTCCGAGGCTGCCTCGGTTGAGCAGTACTTC.

This clonotype was counted many times. The chain couples TRBV5-8 to TRBJ1-1; a weak D match, TRBD1 (5 bases). Germline values: CDR1 SGHTS, CDR2 YDEGEE. There are 12 residues in the CDR3. The germline V and J ends were trimmed by 5 bases and 7 bases, with 12 bases remaining between them. The CDR3 sequence is CASSFPGGEAFF. Written as DNA, the CDR3 is TGTGCCAGCAGTTTCCCCGGGGGTGAAGCTTTCTTT.

A remark on this clonotype: A read error is possible here, since a much larger clone lies one base away. The CDR3 reads CASSYDTQHF. In DNA form, the CDR3 reads TGTGCCAGCAGTTATGATACGCAGCATTTT. The V call is TRBV28, the J call TRBJ2-3; the D is unclear. The better agreement between TRBJ1-5 and the DNA end casts doubt on the J call. Germline V gene data show CDR1 as MDHEN and CDR2 as SYDVKM. The CDR3 runs 10 residues.

This clonotype was seen more than once but under ten times. The chain is built from TRBV5-4 and TRBJ2-3, with 10 positions matching TRBD2. This CDR3 spans 17 amino acids. Germline assignment: CDR1 SGHNT and CDR2 YYREEE (reference sequence). V shed 1 base and J 0 bases; nucleotides not matched to a gene: 5. The CDR3 nucleotides are TGTGCCAGCAGCTTGATCCTTAGCGGGGGGAGCACAGATACGCAGTATTTT. It codes for CASSLILSGGSTDTQYF.

This clonotype was observed a handful of times. J is TRBJ2-5 and V is TRBV5-5; 9 positions agree with TRBD2. CDR1 and CDR2 (germline): SGHKS, YYEKEE (reference sequence). This CDR3 is built from 15 residues. V trimming: 4 bases; J trimming: 5 bases; junction bases outside the gene matches: 9. DNA of the CDR3: TGTGCCAGCAGCCCCGGGACTAGCTGGTCGGAGACCCAGTACTTC. Translation: CASSPGTSWSETQYF.

The sample holds a few counts of this clonotype. This chain joins TRBV12-3 or TRBV12-4 and TRBJ1-2; no clear D gene. Trimming took 5 bases from V and 2 from J, leaving 15 bases between them. The CDR3 is made up of 15 amino acids. The CDR3 region is CASSPSSTANYGYTF. The CDR3 DNA reads as TGTGCCAGCAGTCCATCCTCGACGGCAAACTATGGCTACACCTTC.

This clonotype was counted only a few times. The genes are TRBV20-1 and TRBJ2-4; tentatively, D is TRBD1 (6 bases). Trimming took 4 bases from V and 0 from J, leaving 13 bases between them. Germline lookup yields CDR1 DFQATT and CDR2 SNEGSKA (reference sequence). The CDR3 consists of 15 residues. CDR3 DNA sequence: TGCAGTGCTACCATGACAGGTCTAGCCAAAAACATTCAGTACTTC. Translated, it gives CSATMTGLAKNIQYF.

The sample holds a few counts of this clonotype. V gene TRBV12-3 or TRBV12-4 combines with J gene TRBJ2-1; D remains unclear. The CDR3 spans 12 residues. Between the trimmed V and J ends, which lost 8 bases and 5 bases, there was a span of 10 bases. In DNA form, the CDR3 reads TGTGCCAGCGGGCCAGCCCACAATGAGCAGTTCTTC. Protein product: CASGPAHNEQFF.

This clonotype came up many times. The V call is TRBV18, the J call TRBJ1-1; no definite D call. The germline CDR1 and CDR2 sequences are KGHSH and LQKENI. Trimming removed 4 bases from V and 3 bases from J, with 9 bases in between. The CDR3 runs to 13 residues. The DNA of the CDR3 is TGTGCCAGCTCACAAAACTTGGACACTGAAGCTTTCTTT. It is translated as CASSQNLDTEAFF. The full variable domain, rest sourced from reference TRBV18 and TRBJ1-1, is NAGVMQNPRHLVRRRGQEARLRCSPMKGHSHVYWYRQLPEEGLKFMVYLQKENIIDESGMPKERFSAEFPKEGPSILRIQQVVRGDSAAYFCASSQNLDTEAFFGQGTRLTVV.

This clonotype was seen ten or more times. DNA for the CDR3: TGTGCCAGCACCCCACGAACAGGGCCAGATACGCAGTATTTT. Its translation is CASTPRTGPDTQYF. V usage is TRBV27 and J usage is TRBJ2-3; D possibly corresponds to TRBD1 (6 bases). Germline V gives CDR1 MNHEY, CDR2 SMNVEV (reference sequence). This CDR3 has 14 amino acids. Trimming left V 7 bases short and J 4 bases short, with 15 bases between.

This clonotype was observed at least ten times. V usage is TRBV12-3 or TRBV12-4 and J usage is TRBJ2-4; 14 bases agree with TRBD2. The CDR3 consists of 15 residues. V was pared by 3 bases and J by 9 bases, with 4 bases of the junction left unmatched. DNA of the CDR3: TGTGCCAGCAGTTTGACTAGCGGGAGGGTAGGCATTCAGTACTTC. Its translation: CASSLTSGRVGIQYF.

This clonotype was seen only a few times. The chain combines TRBV30 with TRBJ2-5; 7 positions match TRBD1. The germline gives CDR1 GTSNPN, CDR2 SVGIG (reference sequence). There are 13 residues in the CDR3. Trimming removed 7 bases from V and 3 bases from J; junction bases left unmatched: 8. CDR3 sequence reads: CASRDRAEETQYF. In DNA form, the CDR3 reads TGTGCCTCCCGGGACAGAGCCGAAGAGACCCAGTACTTC.

This clonotype was recorded a few times. In nucleotides, the CDR3 is TGTGCCAGCATTTGGTACGGGGCCCGCAATGAGCAGTTCTTC. It is translated as CASIWYGARNEQFF. The V and J genes are TRBV28 and TRBJ2-1; the D gene could be TRBD1 or TRBD2 (5 bases each). The ends were cut back, 7 bases at V and 6 bases at J, with 16 bases in the middle. This CDR3 region has 14 residues. The germline V gene has CDR1 MDHEN and CDR2 SYDVKM.

This clonotype was seen a few times. The chain couples TRBV5-4 to TRBJ2-7; D gene unclear. V lost 4 bases to trimming and J lost 4 bases, with 12 bases between them. This CDR3 has 13 amino acids. Per the germline V gene, CDR1 is SGHNT and CDR2 is YYREEE (reference sequence). Here the CDR3 DNA reads TGTGCCAGCAGCAGCGTCGATGGTTACGAGCAGTACTTC. Amino acids: CASSSVDGYEQYF.

This clonotype was picked up many times. The rearrangement links TRBV29-1 to TRBJ2-7; 11 bases fit TRBD2. This CDR3 has 13 residues. Germline trimming cut 7 bases from V and 4 bases from J; bases unmatched to any gene: 6. Germline V gene sequence: CDR1 SQVTM, CDR2 ANQGSEA. CDR3 residues: CSAVTSGIYEQYF. The CDR3 nucleotides are TGCAGCGCGGTGACTAGCGGGATATACGAGCAGTACTTC.

Ten or more counts support this clonotype. The chain couples TRBV28 to TRBJ2-2; TRBD2 is a possible D gene (6 bases). The CDR3 length is 13 residues. V lost 11 bases and J 5 bases, leaving 15 bases between the germline ends. Per germline, CDR1 MDHEN and CDR2 SYDVKM. Written as DNA, the CDR3 is TGTGCCGTACGAGCGGAGGGAACCGGGGAGCTGTTTTTT. Translation: CAVRAEGTGELFF.

This clonotype was picked up many times. CDR3 in DNA: TGTGCCAGCGGGGACAGGGGCCCCATAAGCCAAGAGACCCAGTACTTC. Protein sequence: CASGDRGPISQETQYF. The chain couples TRBV6-1 to TRBJ2-5; 10 bases align to TRBD1. Unmatched junction bases numbered 10, after V lost 8 bases and J lost 1 base. CDR1 and CDR2 (germline): MNHNS, SASEGT. CDR3 length equals 16 residues.

This clonotype was detected many times. This sequence joins TRBV24-1 and TRBJ2-7; D is unclear. The germline V and J ends were trimmed by 4 bases and 2 bases, with 11 bases remaining between them. This CDR3 spans 14 amino acids. Germline CDR1 reads KGHDR; CDR2 reads SFDVKD. The CDR3 here is CATSDVLYPYEQYF. The CDR3 nucleotides read TGTGCCACCAGTGACGTTTTATATCCCTACGAGCAGTACTTC.

The rearrangement joins TRBV19 to TRBJ1-1; D gene uncertain. The ends were cut back, 3 bases at V and 0 bases at J, with 11 bases in the middle. Germline V lookup: CDR1 LNHDA, CDR2 SQIVND (reference sequence). The CDR3 sequence is 15 residues long. The CDR3 region has the DNA TGTGCCAGTAGTATGTCCCCACAAATGAACACTGAAGCTTTCTTT. Its translation is CASSMSPQMNTEAFF.

This clonotype has only a few counts. The chain uses TRBV6-1 and TRBJ2-5, with D unresolved. This CDR3 has 15 residues. The V end was cut by 1 base, the J end by 5 bases, with 14 bases between. Germline V lookup: CDR1 MNHNS, CDR2 SASEGT. The CDR3 protein is CASSEGPGGLETQYF. The CDR3, as DNA: TGTGCCAGCAGTGAAGGGCCCGGCGGCTTGGAGACCCAGTACTTC.